The clone carrying this TCR beta chain was seen ten or more times. Its antigen is as yet unknown. It was with 60 Vbeta and 13 Jbeta primers that the PCR ran. Profiling relied on immunoSEQ multiplex PCR, and the TCRdb table lists in-frame clones only, not all of them. In the table there are 60,000 to 90,000 clones, about 73% of which are singletons. The data stem from a study of cytomegalovirus exposure and HLA in healthy donors. Study results and limitations: HLA restriction was apparent for most CMV-associated TCR beta chains in a later analysis. A few CMV-associated chains were confirmed in vitro to be specific for CMV antigens.

The CDR3 covers 14 residues. V trimming: 4 bases; J trimming: 9 bases; junction bases outside the gene matches: 8. Germline V gene sequence: CDR1 MNHEY, CDR2 SMNVEV (reference sequence). The sample comprised PBMCs. V gene TRBV27 combines with J gene TRBJ1-2; 10 bases line up with TRBD1. This TCR came from a woman aged 45-59 years in good health and CMV-seropositive. The CDR3 reads CASSSGTGARRYTF. In DNA, the CDR3 is TGTGCCAGCAGTTCAGGGACAGGGGCGCGTCGCTACACCTTC.